These 13 T cell receptor beta chains originate from one sample sequenced in a study of T cell responses to AZD1222 COVID-19 vaccine. Sequencing used immunoSEQ multiplex PCR; TCRdb keeps in-frame clones, though not all of them. The table has 100,000 to 150,000 clones, about 90% seen once. This specimen was peripheral blood, taken on day 0 of AZD1222 vaccination. All receptors derive from an adult in good health.

This chain connects TRBV2 to TRBJ2-3; D gene uncertain. Germline V CDR1 and CDR2: SNHLY, FYNNEI. The CDR3 extends over 13 amino acids. Deletions cut 2 bases from V and 11 bases from J, with 14 bases between. The CDR3 protein is CASSESLSLGQYF. The CDR3 coding sequence is TGTGCCAGCAGTGAATCGTTGAGCCTTGGGCAGTATTTT.

The chain uses TRBV6-5 and TRBJ2-7; D may be TRBD1 or TRBD2 (5 bases each). The CDR3 covers 15 residues. V was clipped by 2 bases and J by 2 bases, with 13 bases between them. Germline CDR1 reads MNHEY; CDR2 reads SVGAGI. The CDR3, as DNA: TGTGCCAGCAGTTACGAGGGGCGCGGAGCCTACGAGCAGTACTTC. It is translated as CASSYEGRGAYEQYF.

The chain links TRBV7-9 to TRBJ1-3, with TRBD1 matching over 8 bases. V dropped 5 bases and J dropped 0; count of bases not matched to a gene: 3. Germline values: CDR1 SEHNR, CDR2 FQNEAQ (reference sequence). The CDR3 length is 15 residues. The CDR3 reads CASSDRGSSGNTIYF. The CDR3 coding sequence is TGTGCCAGCAGCGACAGGGGATCCTCTGGAAACACCATATATTTT.

This clone was detected once. This chain connects TRBV5-1 to TRBJ1-4, with D possibly being TRBD1 (6 bases). The CDR3 is 14 residues long. Germline V gene sequence: CDR1 SGHRS, CDR2 YFSETQ. V lost 4 bases and J lost 5, with 12 bases in between. CDR3 sequence: CASSQGSANEKLFF. CDR3 DNA sequence: TGCGCCAGCAGCCAGGGGAGTGCCAATGAAAAACTGTTTTTT.

V usage is TRBV5-6 and J usage is TRBJ2-7; D call uncertain. The V end was cut by 1 base, the J end by 1 base, with 12 bases between. The CDR3 runs to 15 residues. From germline, CDR1 is SGHDT and CDR2 YYEEEE. The CDR3 region is CASSLWNPSSYEQYF. The DNA of the CDR3 is TGTGCCAGCAGCTTGTGGAACCCCAGTTCCTACGAGCAGTACTTC.

The chain has TRBV5-3 and TRBJ2-2; perhaps D is TRBD1 or TRBD2 (5 bases each). TRBV5-3 is recorded as an ORF, its role being uncertain. The length of the CDR3 is 15 residues. Trimming left V 2 bases short and J 3 bases short, with 11 bases between. The CDR3 loop reads CARSFRGGDTGELFF. The CDR3 DNA reads as TGTGCCAGAAGCTTTCGGGGCGGAGACACCGGGGAGCTGTTTTTT.

This clone has only a few counts. V usage is TRBV11-2 and J usage is TRBJ2-5; D remains unclear. CDR1 and CDR2 from the germline V gene are SGHAT and FQNNGV. The CDR3 sequence is 13 residues long. Trimming removed 3 bases from V and 7 bases from J, with 12 bases in between. The CDR3 coding sequence is TGTGCCAGCAGCTTGGAGTCCAGTTCGACCCAGTACTTC. Translating it yields CASSLESSSTQYF.

This clone was observed a few times. The rearrangement joins TRBV7-9 to TRBJ2-1; D gene unclear. Per germline, CDR1 SEHNR and CDR2 FQNEAQ (reference sequence). The CDR3 has 11 residues. The V end lost 6 bases, the J end lost 6 bases, and 6 bases lay between the germline ends. CDR3 sequence: CASRLVNEQFF. The CDR3 DNA is TGTGCCAGCAGGCTAGTCAATGAGCAGTTCTTC.

CDR3 loop: CASSEGQTETQYF. DNA for the CDR3: TGTGCCAGCAGTGAGGGACAGACAGAGACCCAGTACTTC. The V and J genes are TRBV2 and TRBJ2-5, with 7 bases that match TRBD1. V dropped 3 bases and J dropped 4; count of bases not matched to a gene: 2. The CDR3 has 13 amino acids. Germline CDR1 is SNHLY and CDR2 is FYNNEI.

The gene calls are TRBV19 and TRBJ1-1, with D uncertain. There are 14 residues in the CDR3. V gave up 3 bases and J gave up 1 base, with 9 bases separating them. Germline V gene sequence: CDR1 LNHDA, CDR2 SQIVND (reference sequence). CDR3 region: CASSIGRGNTEAFF. CDR3 sequence (DNA): TGTGCCAGTAGTATCGGACGGGGGAACACTGAAGCTTTCTTT.

The chain is built from TRBV15 and TRBJ1-4; no reliable D call. Trimming removed 4 bases from V and 9 bases from J, with 12 bases in between. The CDR3 loop spans 13 amino acids. The germline V gene encodes CDR1 LNHNV and CDR2 YYDKDF (reference sequence). The CDR3 region is CATSKDSEKKLFF. CDR3 DNA sequence: TGTGCCACCAGCAAAGACTCAGAGAAAAAACTGTTTTTT.

The CDR3 DNA reads as TGTGCCAGCAGCGTAGGGGATACAGGGAGATTCTATGGCTACACCTTC. It translates to CASSVGDTGRFYGYTF. The chain combines TRBV9 with TRBJ1-2, with a possible D match to TRBD1 (6 bases). V lost 0 bases and J 4 bases, leaving 16 bases between the germline ends. In germline, CDR1 is SGDLS, CDR2 YYNGEE. This CDR3 region has 16 residues.

The V and J genes are TRBV6-2 or TRBV6-3 and TRBJ1-1; 7 bases fit TRBD1. The CDR3 runs 13 residues. CDR1 is MNHEY and CDR2 is SVGEGT in the germline V gene. The ends lost 7 bases at V and 4 bases at J; junction bases unmatched: 6. The CDR3 sequence is CASTPTGVTEAFF. Here the CDR3 DNA reads TGTGCCAGCACCCCTACAGGGGTCACTGAAGCTTTCTTT.